One and the same sample provided the 15 T cell receptor beta chains below, sequenced in a study of T cell changes during pregnancy in multiple sclerosis. TCRdb's table, derived via immunoSEQ multiplex PCR, lists solely in-frame clones and lacks some. Here the sample spans tens of thousands of clones, approximately 89% being singletons. The material was peripheral blood, obtained in the first trimester of pregnancy. The receptors come from a female donor in good health, enrolled as a control in a pregnancy study.

This clone has a single count. The V call is TRBV19, the J call TRBJ1-6; D might be TRBD1 (5 bases). The CDR3 has 17 amino acids. Germline V gene data show CDR1 as LNHDA and CDR2 as SQIVND (reference sequence). The V gene lost 5 bases and the J gene lost 3 bases, with 17 bases spanning the gap. The CDR3 is CASSSRGGDFYNSPLHF. DNA of the CDR3: TGTGCCAGTAGTTCAAGGGGAGGCGACTTCTATAATTCACCCCTCCACTTT.

The V and J genes are TRBV6-1 and TRBJ1-6; 10 positions match TRBD1. There are 14 residues in the CDR3. Germline lookup yields CDR1 MNHNS and CDR2 SASEGT. J was trimmed by 7 bases and V by 7 bases; bases with no gene match: 4. CDR3 sequence reads: CASIPGQGNSPLHF. CDR3 in DNA: TGTGCCAGCATTCCGGGACAGGGGAATTCACCCCTCCACTTT.

The chain employs TRBV2 and TRBJ2-1; perhaps TRBD2 as D (6 bases). This CDR3 region has 13 residues. CDR1 SNHLY and CDR2 FYNNEI come from the germline V gene. V dropped 5 bases and J dropped 4 bases, with 9 bases sitting between them. The CDR3 DNA follows: TGTGCCAGCAGTTTGACTAGTTACAATGAGCAGTTCTTC. This codes for CASSLTSYNEQFF. The full variable domain, in which reference TRBV2 and TRBJ2-1 provide the parts outside the CDR3, is EPEVTQTPSHQVTQMGQEVILRCVPISNHLYFYWYRQILGQKVEFLVSFYNNEISEKSEIFDDQFSVERPDGSNFTLKIRSTKLEDSAMYFCASSLTSYNEQFFGPGTRLTVL.

The chain joins TRBV18 to TRBJ2-7; no definite D call. The CDR3 totals 12 residues. The V end lost 3 bases, the J end lost 4 bases, and 7 bases lay between the germline ends. Per germline, CDR1 KGHSH and CDR2 LQKENI. The CDR3: CASSPLEYEQYF. CDR3 DNA sequence: TGTGCCAGCTCACCCCTAGAGTACGAGCAGTACTTC.

The chain couples TRBV6-1 to TRBJ2-7; D gene unclear. The ends were cut back, 6 bases at V and 4 bases at J, with 13 bases in the middle. The CDR3 loop spans 13 amino acids. Germline CDR1 reads MNHNS; CDR2 reads SASEGT. In DNA, the CDR3 is TGTGCCAGCAGCCCGTCCCCGGGTTACGAGCAGTACTTC. Translating gives CASSPSPGYEQYF.

The V gene is TRBV15, the J gene TRBJ2-7; 13 positions agree with TRBD2. After removal of 1 base from V and 2 bases from J, the junction contained 5 bases not matched to a gene. CDR1 and CDR2 (germline): LNHNV, YYDKDF (reference sequence). This CDR3 spans 17 amino acids. The DNA of the CDR3 is TGTGCCACCAGCAGAGTTTTCGGGACTAGCGGGGCCTACGAGCAGTACTTC. The encoded protein is CATSRVFGTSGAYEQYF.

V usage is TRBV7-9 and J usage is TRBJ1-6; 9 nucleotides match TRBD1. Losses at the gene ends were 5 bases for V and 10 bases for J; bases not matched to a gene: 12. The germline gives CDR1 SEHNR, CDR2 FQNEAQ (reference sequence). This CDR3 contains 16 residues. This chain's CDR3 is CASSDNRDRERSPLHF. The CDR3 nucleotides are TGTGCCAGCAGCGACAACCGGGACAGGGAACGCTCACCCCTCCACTTT.

The chain carries TRBV2 and TRBJ2-5; TRBD1 is a possible D gene (6 bases). V gave up 6 bases and J gave up 5 bases, with 13 bases separating them. CDR3 length: 13 residues. Germline assignment: CDR1 SNHLY and CDR2 FYNNEI. CDR3 in amino acids: CASRQQGRETQYF. CDR3 in DNA: TGTGCCAGCAGGCAACAGGGTCGGGAGACCCAGTACTTC.

The chain links TRBV5-6 to TRBJ1-5, with D perhaps matching TRBD1 (5 bases). V was trimmed by 0 bases and J by 12 bases, leaving 13 bases between them. The CDR3 covers 13 residues. Germline V gene sequence: CDR1 SGHDT, CDR2 YYEEEE. The DNA for the CDR3 is TGTGCCAGCAGCTTGGGGGCAGGGAATCTCCAGCATTTT. Its protein is CASSLGAGNLQHF.

The chain couples TRBV13 to TRBJ1-5; possibly TRBD1 for D (5 bases). The V end lost 0 bases, the J end lost 6 bases, and 12 bases lay between the germline ends. The CDR3 runs to 15 residues. Per the germline V gene, CDR1 is PRHDT and CDR2 is FYEKMQ (reference sequence). CDR3 amino acids: CASSLGGGVIQPQHF. In nucleotides, the CDR3 is TGTGCCAGCAGCTTAGGCGGGGGGGTCATTCAGCCCCAGCATTTT.

This clone has a handful of counts. The rearrangement joins TRBV11-2 to TRBJ1-2; no definite D call. The CDR3 loop spans 13 amino acids. Per the germline V gene, CDR1 is SGHAT and CDR2 is FQNNGV. V was clipped by 5 bases and J by 3 bases, with 10 bases between them. The CDR3 loop is CASSPRSDYGYTF. The CDR3 DNA is TGTGCCAGCAGCCCGCGGAGCGACTATGGCTACACCTTC.

This chain connects TRBV7-2 to TRBJ2-7; 9 nucleotides line up with TRBD2. The junction had 14 bases not matched to a gene; V was cut back by 1 base and J by 4 bases. Germline CDR1 and CDR2: SGHTA and FQGNSA. This CDR3 is 18 amino acids long. This CDR3 is CASSLVVAGALEGYEQYF. The DNA of the CDR3 is TGTGCCAGCAGCTTAGTTGTAGCGGGGGCACTCGAAGGGTACGAGCAGTACTTC.

The chain couples TRBV7-3 to TRBJ1-1, with D unclear. This CDR3 contains 13 residues. Trimming removed 4 bases at V and 4 bases at J, with 10 bases between. Germline CDR1 and CDR2: SGHTA and FQGTGA. CDR3 in amino acids: CASSSGRATEAFF. CDR3 bases: TGTGCCAGCAGCTCCGGGAGGGCCACTGAAGCTTTCTTT.

V and J are TRBV6-1 and TRBJ2-1, with D maybe TRBD1 (6 bases). V dropped 4 bases and J dropped 5 bases, with 12 bases sitting between them. Germline CDR1 is MNHNS and CDR2 is SASEGT. CDR3 length: 14 amino acids. The CDR3 here is CASSGLTGNNEQFF. Written as DNA, the CDR3 is TGTGCCAGCAGTGGGCTCACAGGGAACAATGAGCAGTTCTTC.

V gene TRBV29-1 combines with J gene TRBJ2-1; TRBD1 aligns across 7 bases. The CDR3 contains 11 residues. Germline CDR1 and CDR2: SQVTM and ANQGSEA. V gave up 6 bases and J gave up 6 bases; unmatched junction bases: 2. As DNA, the CDR3 is TGCAGCGTCTACAGGGGCAATGAGCAGTTCTTC. It encodes CSVYRGNEQFF.